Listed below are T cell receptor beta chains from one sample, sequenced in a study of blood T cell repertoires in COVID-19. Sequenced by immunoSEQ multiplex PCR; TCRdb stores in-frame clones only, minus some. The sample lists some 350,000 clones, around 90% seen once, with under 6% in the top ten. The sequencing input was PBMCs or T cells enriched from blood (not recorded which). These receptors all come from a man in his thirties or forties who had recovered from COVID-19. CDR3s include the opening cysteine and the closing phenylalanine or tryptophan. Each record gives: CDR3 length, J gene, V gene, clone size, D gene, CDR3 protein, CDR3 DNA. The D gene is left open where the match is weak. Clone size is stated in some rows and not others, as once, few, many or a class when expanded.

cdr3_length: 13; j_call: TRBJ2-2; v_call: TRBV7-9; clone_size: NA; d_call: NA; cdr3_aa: CASSRPGAGELFF; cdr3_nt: TGTGCCAGCAGTCGACCGGGGGCCGGGGAGCTGTTTTTT
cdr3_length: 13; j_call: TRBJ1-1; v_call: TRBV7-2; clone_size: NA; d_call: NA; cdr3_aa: CASSLDGGTRAFF; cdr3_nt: TGTGCCAGCAGCTTAGACGGCGGGACTCGGGCTTTCTTT
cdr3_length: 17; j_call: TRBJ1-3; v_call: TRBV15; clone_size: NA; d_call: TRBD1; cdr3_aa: CATSRQTGGNSGNTIYF; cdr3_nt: TGTGCCACCAGCAGACAAACAGGGGGCAACTCTGGAAACACCATATATTTT
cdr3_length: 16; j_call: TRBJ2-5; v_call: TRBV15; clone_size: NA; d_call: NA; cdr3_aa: CATSRGQASQQETQYF; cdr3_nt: TGTGCCACCAGCAGAGGCCAAGCTAGCCAACAAGAGACCCAGTACTTC
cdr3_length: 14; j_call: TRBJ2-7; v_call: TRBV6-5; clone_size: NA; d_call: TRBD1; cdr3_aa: CASAPGQGSYEQYF; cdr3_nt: TGTGCCAGCGCCCCGGGACAGGGGTCCTACGAGCAGTACTTC
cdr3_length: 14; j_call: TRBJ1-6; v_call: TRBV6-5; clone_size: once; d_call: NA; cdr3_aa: CASGYRVSNSPLHF; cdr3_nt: TGTGCCAGCGGGTACAGGGTCTCTAATTCACCCCTCCACTTT
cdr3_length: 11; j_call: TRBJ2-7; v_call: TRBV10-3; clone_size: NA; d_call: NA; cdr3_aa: CAIGQTYEQYF; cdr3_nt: TGTGCCATCGGACAAACCTACGAGCAGTACTTC
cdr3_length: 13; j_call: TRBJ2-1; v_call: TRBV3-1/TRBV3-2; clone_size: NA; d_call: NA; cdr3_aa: CASSQAGGNEQFF; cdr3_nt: TGTGCCAGCAGCCAAGCAGGAGGGAATGAGCAGTTCTTC
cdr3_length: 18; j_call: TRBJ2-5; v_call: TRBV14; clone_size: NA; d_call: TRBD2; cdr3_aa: CASSQDLLASGYQETQYF; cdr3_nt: TGTGCCAGCAGCCAAGATTTGCTGGCTAGCGGGTACCAAGAGACCCAGTACTTC
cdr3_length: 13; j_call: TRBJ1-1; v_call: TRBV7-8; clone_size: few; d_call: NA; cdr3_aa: CASSLSGIAEAFF; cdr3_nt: TGTGCCAGCAGCTTATCCGGGATCGCTGAAGCTTTCTTT
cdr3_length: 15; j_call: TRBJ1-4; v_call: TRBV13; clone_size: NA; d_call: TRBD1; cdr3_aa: CASSPRTGTNEKLFF; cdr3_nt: TGTGCCAGCAGCCCACGGACAGGGACTAATGAAAAACTGTTTTTT
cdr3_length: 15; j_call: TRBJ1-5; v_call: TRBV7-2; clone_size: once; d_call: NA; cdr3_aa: CASSLGGNSNQPQHF; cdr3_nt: TGTGCCAGCAGCTTAGGAGGGAATAGCAATCAGCCCCAGCATTTT
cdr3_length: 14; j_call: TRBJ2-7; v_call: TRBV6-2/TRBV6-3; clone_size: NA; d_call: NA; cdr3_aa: CASSYRDTGYEQYF; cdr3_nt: TGTGCCAGCAGTTATAGGGACACTGGATACGAGCAGTACTTC
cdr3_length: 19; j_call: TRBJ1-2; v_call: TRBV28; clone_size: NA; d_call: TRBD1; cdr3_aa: CASSSLPSVGQGNGDGYTF; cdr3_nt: TGTGCCAGCAGTTCCCTTCCTTCTGTGGGACAGGGGAATGGTGATGGCTACACCTTC
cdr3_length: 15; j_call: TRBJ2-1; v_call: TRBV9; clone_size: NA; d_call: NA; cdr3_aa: CASSVGLAGWNEQFF; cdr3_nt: TGTGCCAGCAGCGTAGGCCTAGCTGGTTGGAATGAGCAGTTCTTC
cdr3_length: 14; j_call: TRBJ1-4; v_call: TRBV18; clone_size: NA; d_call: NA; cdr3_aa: CASSPGQGHEKLFF; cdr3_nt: TGTGCCAGCTCACCAGGGCAGGGGCATGAAAAACTGTTTTTT
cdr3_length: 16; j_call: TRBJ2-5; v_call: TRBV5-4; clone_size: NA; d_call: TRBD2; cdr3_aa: CASSLGLAGGQETQYF; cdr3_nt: TGTGCCAGCAGCTTGGGACTAGCGGGGGGGCAAGAGACCCAGTACTTC
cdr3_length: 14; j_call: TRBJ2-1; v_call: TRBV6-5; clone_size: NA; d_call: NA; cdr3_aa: CASRSSRDFAEQFF; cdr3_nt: TGTGCCAGCAGGTCCTCAAGGGACTTCGCTGAGCAGTTCTTC
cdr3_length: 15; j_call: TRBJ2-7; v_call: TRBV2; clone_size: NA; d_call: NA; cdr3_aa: CASSGFRQVGGEQYF; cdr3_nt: TGTGCCAGCAGTGGATTCAGACAGGTTGGGGGCGAGCAGTACTTC
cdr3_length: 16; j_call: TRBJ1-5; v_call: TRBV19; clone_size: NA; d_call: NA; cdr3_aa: CASSILDLTVNQPQHF; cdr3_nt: TGTGCCAGTAGTATCCTTGACCTTACAGTGAATCAGCCCCAGCATTTT
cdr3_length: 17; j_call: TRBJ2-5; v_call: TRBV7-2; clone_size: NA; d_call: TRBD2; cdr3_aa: CASSHPGWGTTQETQYF; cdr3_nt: TGTGCCAGCAGCCACCCAGGTTGGGGGACTACCCAAGAGACCCAGTACTTC
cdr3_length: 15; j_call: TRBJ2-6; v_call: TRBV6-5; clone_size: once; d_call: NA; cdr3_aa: CASSYSPRGINVLTF; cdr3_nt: TGTGCCAGCAGTTACTCGCCTCGGGGGATCAACGTCCTGACTTTC
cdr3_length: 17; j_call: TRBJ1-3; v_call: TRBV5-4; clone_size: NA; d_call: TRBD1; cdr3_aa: CASSIPGTGSTGNTIYF; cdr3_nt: TGTGCCAGCAGCATACCCGGGACAGGGTCTACTGGAAACACCATATATTTT